A selection of T cell receptor beta chains follows, all from one sample in a study of shared clonotypes between healthy human individuals. Clones were sequenced by immunoSEQ multiplex PCR, and TCRdb holds only the in-frame ones, with some missing. The sample yields about 1 million clones, 70% to 80% seen once. The sequenced material came from memory CD4+ T cells sorted from blood. The receptors here all came from a man between 18 and 35 years old in good health. The CDR3 runs from the conserved cysteine through the conserved F or W. The D gene is left open where the match is weak. Not all rows give a size; the values are once, few, many and, for expanded clones, a class.

once	TRBV2	TRBJ2-7	.	TGTGCCAGTGGTAAAGCCGGTACAGGGTCCTACGAGCAGTACTTC	CASGKAGTGSYEQYF
.	TRBV7-9	TRBJ2-3	TRBD2	TGTGCCAGCAGCTTAGGGCTAGCGGGAGCCCCAGGGACAGATACGCAGTATTTT	CASSLGLAGAPGTDTQYF
.	TRBV7-8	TRBJ1-1	.	TGTGCCAGCAGCTTAGCGGGGGCAGGGCAGAACACTGAAGCTTTCTTT	CASSLAGAGQNTEAFF
.	TRBV5-1	TRBJ2-4	.	TGCGCCAGCAGCTTGGCCGAAACGGGGCTAGCCAAAAACATTCAGTACTTC	CASSLAETGLAKNIQYF
.	TRBV7-2	TRBJ2-5	TRBD2	TGTGCCAGCAGCCTCCAACACGGACTAGCAAAAGAGACCCAGTACTTC	CASSLQHGLAKETQYF
.	TRBV5-6	TRBJ1-2	.	TGTGCCAGCAGCTGGGACACAGGGAGGGCTGGCTACACCTTC	CASSWDTGRAGYTF
.	TRBV6-5	TRBJ2-2	TRBD2	TGTGCCACAGCTCCACTAGCGGCGACCGGGGAGCTGTTTTTT	CATAPLAATGELFF
.	TRBV7-9	TRBJ2-7	.	TGTGCCAGCAGCTTGGGGGGACAGACCTACGAGCAGTACTTC	CASSLGGQTYEQYF
.	TRBV7-2	TRBJ2-2	TRBD2	TGTGCCAGCAACCCCCAGCCTAGCGGAAGTACCGGGGAGCTGTTTTTT	CASNPQPSGSTGELFF
.	TRBV19	TRBJ2-5	.	TGTGCCAGTAGTATCGAAGGACGGAGAGGCCAAGAGACCCAGTACTTC	CASSIEGRRGQETQYF
.	TRBV9	TRBJ1-6	TRBD1	TGTGCCAGCAGCGCGGACAGGGGGAATAATTCACCCCTCCACTTT	CASSADRGNNSPLHF
.	TRBV7-8	TRBJ1-2	.	TGTGCCAGCAGCTTAGGAGACTGGGAGAGGCGGGCCCATGGCTACACCTTC	CASSLGDWERRAHGYTF
.	TRBV27	TRBJ2-3	.	TGTGCCAGCAGTGCCAGCACAGATACGCAGTATTTT	CASSASTDTQYF
.	TRBV7-2	TRBJ1-4	TRBD1	TGTGCCAGCAGCTCCCGACAGGGTCTCACTGAAAAACTGTTTTTT	CASSSRQGLTEKLFF
.	TRBV5-6	TRBJ1-1	.	TGTGCCAGCAGCTTGAAGGCGTTGAACACTGAAGCTTTCTTT	CASSLKALNTEAFF
.	TRBV11-2	TRBJ1-4	TRBD1	TGTGCCAGCAGCTTGAGGGTACCAGGGGGAGGGAATGAAAAACTGTTTTTT	CASSLRVPGGGNEKLFF
.	TRBV6-1	TRBJ2-1	.	TGTGCCAGCACAGAAAGATCCGGGAGATACAATGAGCAGTTCTTC	CASTERSGRYNEQFF
.	TRBV11-1	TRBJ2-1	.	TGTGCCAGCAGCCCCCTCATGGGGGCCTACAATGAGCAGTTCTTC	CASSPLMGAYNEQFF
.	TRBV7-9	TRBJ2-2	.	TGTGCCAGCAGGTCCGACAGAAACACCGGGGAGCTGTTTTTT	CASRSDRNTGELFF
few	TRBV18	TRBJ1-3	.	TGTGCCAGCTCACCACTAGGGTTCCCGTCTGGAAACACCATATATTTT	CASSPLGFPSGNTIYF
.	TRBV15	TRBJ1-6	.	TGTGCCACCAGCAGAGGTTCCGGGGCAAGGAATTCACCCCTCCACTTT	CATSRGSGARNSPLHF
.	TRBV19	TRBJ2-5	.	TGTGCCAGTAGTATTAACAGGGTCGAGACCCAGTACTTC	CASSINRVETQYF
.	TRBV19	TRBJ2-3	.	TGTGCCAGTAGTGCGACGGCGGTGGGGTACACAGATACGCAGTATTTT	CASSATAVGYTDTQYF
.	TRBV7-2	TRBJ2-3	.	TGTGCCAGCAGCTCTGGACCGTGGGGGCTGGGTACGCAGTATTTT	CASSSGPWGLGTQYF
.	TRBV1	TRBJ2-3	.	TGCACCAGCAGCCAAGTTCCCCTACTAGCGGGGGGGTGCACAGATACGCAGTATTTT	CTSSQVPLLAGGCTDTQYF
many	TRBV5-4	TRBJ2-7	.	TGTGCCAGCAGCCGCGCCAACTACGAGCAGTACTTC	CASSRANYEQYF
.	TRBV30	TRBJ2-4	.	TGTGCCTGGAGTCCACGGGAAATTCAGTACTTC	CAWSPREIQYF
.	TRBV5-1	TRBJ2-2	.	TGCGCCAGCAGCTTGGGACGTAGCGCGAACACCGGGGAGCTGTTTTTT	CASSLGRSANTGELFF
once	TRBV7-2	TRBJ2-7	.	TGTGCCAGCAGCTTAGGTCAGGGTTTCTTCTACGAGCAGTACTTC	CASSLGQGFFYEQYF
.	TRBV6-4	TRBJ2-7	TRBD2	TGTGCCAGCAGTGGGTGTCTAGCGGGAACCTACGAGCAGTACTTC	CASSGCLAGTYEQYF
once	TRBV5-1	TRBJ1-3	.	TGCGCCAGCAGCTTGGAGGCGGGGGGCGGTGGAAACACCATATATTTT	CASSLEAGGGGNTIYF
.	TRBV9	TRBJ1-2	.	TGTGCCAGCACCCCAACTGGACAAGGGCATGGCTACACCTTC	CASTPTGQGHGYTF
few	TRBV5-6	TRBJ1-1	.	TGTGCCAGCAGCTTGGTGCCGACAGGGAACACTGAAGCTTTCTTT	CASSLVPTGNTEAFF
.	TRBV5-1	TRBJ1-3	.	TGCGCCAGCAGCTTGGCGGGATACGGAAACACCATATATTTT	CASSLAGYGNTIYF
once	TRBV7-9	TRBJ2-7	.	TGTGCCAGCAGCTTCTCGGACAGTATTGACGAGCAGTACTTC	CASSFSDSIDEQYF
.	TRBV4-1	TRBJ2-6	TRBD2	TGCGCCAGCAGCCCAAGCGGGAGTTTATACGTTCCTGGGGCCAACGTCCTGACTTTC	CASSPSGSLYVPGANVLTF
.	TRBV5-1	TRBJ2-4	TRBD2	TGCGCCAGCACCCCTAGCGGGGGAGACATTCAGTACTTC	CASTPSGGDIQYF
.	TRBV28	TRBJ2-2	TRBD2	TGTGCCAGCAGTTTTGGTAGTAGCGGGGCGAACACCGGGGAGCTGTTTTTT	CASSFGSSGANTGELFF
few	TRBV6-5	TRBJ2-7	.	TGTGCCAGCAGTTTCAGCTACGAGCAGTACTTC	CASSFSYEQYF
.	TRBV30	TRBJ1-3	.	TGTGCCTGGAGTGGAGGTTTCGGAAACACCATATATTTT	CAWSGGFGNTIYF
few	TRBV30	TRBJ1-2	.	TGTGCCTGGAGTACGGGGGGAGGCTACACCTTC	CAWSTGGGYTF
.	TRBV6-1	TRBJ1-6	.	TGTGCCAGCAGTGAACCGGGACGGTTTTTTCACCTCCACTTT	CASSEPGRFFHLHF
few	TRBV5-7	TRBJ2-4	.	TGTGCCAGCAGCTACCGCCGGACAGCCAAAAACATTCAGTACTTC	CASSYRRTAKNIQYF
.	TRBV11-2	TRBJ2-2	TRBD2	TGTGCCAGCAGCTTATTGGCGGGGGTGCCCGGGGAGCTGTTTTTT	CASSLLAGVPGELFF
.	TRBV20-1	TRBJ2-1	.	TGCAGTGCTAGAGACCGGAATGAGCAGTTCTTC	CSARDRNEQFF
once	TRBV5-5	TRBJ2-3	.	TGTGCCAGCAGCCGTGGAGGGATAGATACGCAGTATTTT	CASSRGGIDTQYF
.	TRBV11-2	TRBJ2-5	TRBD2	TGTGCCAGCAGACCACCCGGGACTAGCGCCTTGTTTCAAGAGACCCAGTACTTC	CASRPPGTSALFQETQYF